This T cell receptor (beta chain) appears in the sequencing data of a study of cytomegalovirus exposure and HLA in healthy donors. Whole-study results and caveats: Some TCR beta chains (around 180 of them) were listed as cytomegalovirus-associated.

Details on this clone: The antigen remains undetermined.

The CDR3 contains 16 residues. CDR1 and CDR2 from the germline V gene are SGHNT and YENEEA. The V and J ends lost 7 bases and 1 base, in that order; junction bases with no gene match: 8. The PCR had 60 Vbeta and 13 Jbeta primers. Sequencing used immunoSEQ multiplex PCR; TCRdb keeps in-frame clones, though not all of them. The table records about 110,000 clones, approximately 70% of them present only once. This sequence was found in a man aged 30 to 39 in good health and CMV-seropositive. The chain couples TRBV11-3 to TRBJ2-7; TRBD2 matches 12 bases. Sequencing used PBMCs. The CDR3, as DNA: TGTGCCAGCACCTACCCTAGCGGGGGGGTATCCTACGAGCAGTACTTC. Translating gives CASTYPSGGVSYEQYF.